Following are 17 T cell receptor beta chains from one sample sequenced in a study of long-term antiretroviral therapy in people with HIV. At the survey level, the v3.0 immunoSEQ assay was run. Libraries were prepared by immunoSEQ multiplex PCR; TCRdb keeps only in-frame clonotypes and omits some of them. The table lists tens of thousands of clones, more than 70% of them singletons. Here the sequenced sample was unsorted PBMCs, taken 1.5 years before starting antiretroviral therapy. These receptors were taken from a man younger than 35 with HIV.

CDR3 DNA: TGCGCCAGCAGCCAGGTTGGGGGCCCGTATAATTCACCCCTCCACTTT. It encodes CASSQVGGPYNSPLHF. This chain connects TRBV4-1 to TRBJ1-6, with D maybe TRBD1 (6 bases). Deletions cut 3 bases from V and 4 bases from J, with 13 bases between. Germline V CDR1 and CDR2: MGHRA, YSYEKL. The CDR3 loop spans 16 amino acids.

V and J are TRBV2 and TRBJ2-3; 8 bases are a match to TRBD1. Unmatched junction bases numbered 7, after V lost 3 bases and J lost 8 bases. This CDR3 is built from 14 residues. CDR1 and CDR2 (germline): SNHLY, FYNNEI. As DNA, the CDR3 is TGTGCCAGCAGTGAGGGGACAGGCCTAGCTACGCAGTATTTT. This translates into CASSEGTGLATQYF.

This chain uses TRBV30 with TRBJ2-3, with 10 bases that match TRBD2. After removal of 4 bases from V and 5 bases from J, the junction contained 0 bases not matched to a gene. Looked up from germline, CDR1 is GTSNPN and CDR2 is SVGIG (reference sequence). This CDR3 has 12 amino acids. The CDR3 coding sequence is TGTGCCTGGACTAGCGGGGGAGATACGCAGTATTTT. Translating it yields CAWTSGGDTQYF.

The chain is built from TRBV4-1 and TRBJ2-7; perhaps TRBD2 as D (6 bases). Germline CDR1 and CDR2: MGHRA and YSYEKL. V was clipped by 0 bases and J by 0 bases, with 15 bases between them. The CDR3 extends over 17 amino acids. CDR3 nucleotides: TGCGCCAGCAGCCAAGAGGATGGCGGGACGGTCTCCTACGAGCAGTACTTC. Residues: CASSQEDGGTVSYEQYF.

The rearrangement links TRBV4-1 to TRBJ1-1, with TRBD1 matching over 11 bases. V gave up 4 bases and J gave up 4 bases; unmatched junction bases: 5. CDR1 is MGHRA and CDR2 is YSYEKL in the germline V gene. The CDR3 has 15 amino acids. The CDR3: CASSLPGTGGTEAFF. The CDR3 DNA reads TGCGCCAGCAGCCTACCAGGGACAGGGGGCACTGAAGCTTTCTTT.

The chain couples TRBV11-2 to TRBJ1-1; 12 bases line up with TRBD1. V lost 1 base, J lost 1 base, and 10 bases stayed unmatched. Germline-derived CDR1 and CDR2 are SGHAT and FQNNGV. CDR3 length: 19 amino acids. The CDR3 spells CASSLARGTGGWRNTEAFF. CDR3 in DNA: TGTGCCAGCAGCTTAGCTCGAGGGACAGGGGGCTGGAGGAACACTGAAGCTTTCTTT. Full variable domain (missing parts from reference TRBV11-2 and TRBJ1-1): EAGVAQSPRYKIIEKRQSVAFWCNPISGHATLYWYQQILGQGPKLLIQFQNNGVVDDSQLPKDRFSAERLKGVDSTLKIQPAKLEDSAVYLCASSLARGTGGWRNTEAFFGQGTRLTVV.

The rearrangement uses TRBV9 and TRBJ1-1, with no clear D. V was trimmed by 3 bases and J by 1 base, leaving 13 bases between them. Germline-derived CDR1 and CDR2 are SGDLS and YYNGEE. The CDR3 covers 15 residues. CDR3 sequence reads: CASSAQMSGNTEAFF. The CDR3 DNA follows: TGTGCCAGCAGCGCCCAAATGAGCGGGAACACTGAAGCTTTCTTT.

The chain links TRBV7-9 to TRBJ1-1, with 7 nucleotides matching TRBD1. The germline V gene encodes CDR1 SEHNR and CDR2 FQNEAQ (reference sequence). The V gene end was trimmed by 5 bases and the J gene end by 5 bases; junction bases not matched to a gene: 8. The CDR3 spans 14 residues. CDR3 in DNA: TGTGCCAGCAGCGAAAGACAGGGTTGGACTGAAGCTTTCTTT. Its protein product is CASSERQGWTEAFF.

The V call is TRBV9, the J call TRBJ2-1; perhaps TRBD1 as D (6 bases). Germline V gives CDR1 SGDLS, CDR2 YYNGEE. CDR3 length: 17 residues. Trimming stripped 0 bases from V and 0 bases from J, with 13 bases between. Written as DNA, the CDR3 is TGTGCCAGCAGCGTAGCTCCAGGCAGGGGCTCCTACAATGAGCAGTTCTTC. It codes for CASSVAPGRGSYNEQFF.

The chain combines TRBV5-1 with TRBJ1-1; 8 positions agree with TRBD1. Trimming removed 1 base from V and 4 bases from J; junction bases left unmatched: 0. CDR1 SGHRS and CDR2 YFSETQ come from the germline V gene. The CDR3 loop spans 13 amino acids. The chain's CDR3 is CASSLTGGTEAFF. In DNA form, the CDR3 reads TGCGCCAGCAGCTTGACAGGGGGCACTGAAGCTTTCTTT.

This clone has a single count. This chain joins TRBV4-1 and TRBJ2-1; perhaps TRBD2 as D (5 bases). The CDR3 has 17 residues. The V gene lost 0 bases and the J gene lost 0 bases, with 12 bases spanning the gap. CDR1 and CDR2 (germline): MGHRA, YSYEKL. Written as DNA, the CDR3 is TGCGCCAGCAGCCAAGACCCGGACGGGGACTCCTACAATGAGCAGTTCTTC. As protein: CASSQDPDGDSYNEQFF.

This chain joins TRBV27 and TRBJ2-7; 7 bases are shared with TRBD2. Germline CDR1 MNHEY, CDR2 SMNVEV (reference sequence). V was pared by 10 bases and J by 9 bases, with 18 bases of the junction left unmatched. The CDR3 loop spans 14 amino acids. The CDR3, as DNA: TGTGCCACAAGGGGACTACCACGAGACTCGAGGCAGTACTTC. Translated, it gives CATRGLPRDSRQYF.

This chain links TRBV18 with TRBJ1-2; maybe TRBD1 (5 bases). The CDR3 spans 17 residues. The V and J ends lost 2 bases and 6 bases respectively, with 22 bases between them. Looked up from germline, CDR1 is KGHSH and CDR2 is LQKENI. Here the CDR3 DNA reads TGTGCCAGCTCACCATTCACCCCCGGGGGTAATAGGGATGGCTACACCTTC. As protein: CASSPFTPGGNRDGYTF.

CDR3 in DNA: TGTGCCAGCAGTCGCGGGGGCATCCAAGAGACCCAGTACTTC. Translating gives CASSRGGIQETQYF. The J gene is TRBJ2-5, the V gene TRBV6-5; D might be TRBD2 (7 bases). V lost 5 bases and J 1 base, leaving 11 bases between the germline ends. There are 14 residues in the CDR3. Germline-derived CDR1 and CDR2 are MNHEY and SVGAGI.

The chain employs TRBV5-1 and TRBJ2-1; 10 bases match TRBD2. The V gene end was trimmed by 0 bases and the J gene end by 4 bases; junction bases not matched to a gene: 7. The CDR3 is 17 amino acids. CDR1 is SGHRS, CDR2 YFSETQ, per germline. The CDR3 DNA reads TGCGCCAGCAGCTTGGCCAGCGGGGGGGGGCCATACAATGAGCAGTTCTTC. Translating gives CASSLASGGGPYNEQFF.

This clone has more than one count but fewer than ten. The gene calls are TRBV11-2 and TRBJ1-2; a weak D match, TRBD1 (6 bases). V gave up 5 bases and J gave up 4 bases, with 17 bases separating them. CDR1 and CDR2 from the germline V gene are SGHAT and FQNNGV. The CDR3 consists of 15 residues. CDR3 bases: TGTGCCAGCAGCCACCGTACCCCCAGGGGCTATGGCTACACCTTC. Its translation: CASSHRTPRGYGYTF.

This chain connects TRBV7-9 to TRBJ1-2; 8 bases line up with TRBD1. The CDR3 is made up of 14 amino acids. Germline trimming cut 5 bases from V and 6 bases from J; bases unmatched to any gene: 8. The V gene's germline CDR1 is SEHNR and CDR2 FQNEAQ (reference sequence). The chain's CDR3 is CASSHPDRDHGYTF. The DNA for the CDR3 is TGTGCCAGCAGCCACCCGGACAGGGACCATGGCTACACCTTC. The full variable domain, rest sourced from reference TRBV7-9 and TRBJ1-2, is DTGVSQNPRHKITKRGQNVTFRCDPISEHNRLYWYRQTLGQGPEFLTYFQNEAQLEKSRLLSDRFSAERPKGSFSTLEIQRTEQGDSAMYLCASSHPDRDHGYTFGSGTRLTVV.